This T cell receptor (beta chain) was obtained from a study of human T cells and chemical hapten exposure. The CDR3 totals 15 residues. The ends lost 1 base at V and 2 bases at J; junction bases unmatched: 2. Germline CDR1 reads SGHAT; CDR2 reads FQNNGV. Time point meaning: pre-sensitization, week 0. As to treatment: therapeutic diphenylcyclopropenone sensitization with weekly scalp DPC. In TCRdb, the RACE reads were re-called with MiXCR into one record per CDR3 protein. The sample yields under 300,000 distinct CDR3 sequences, 7.7% seen once. This receptor was identified in a young man with alopecia areata. Some clones in this sample may be carry-over from other donors' samples. The sample consisted of whole blood, taken in connection with sensitization to the hapten diphenylcyclopropenone (DPC). The rearrangement joins TRBV11-2 to TRBJ1-5, with 7 nucleotides matching TRBD1. CDR3 DNA: TGTGCCAGCAGCTTAGGACAGGGCCGCAATCAGCCCCAGCATTTT. Translation: CASSLGQGRNQPQHF.